The T cell receptor beta chain described here comes from a study of blood T cell repertoires in COVID-19. Which cohort a participant joined came from the clinical history participants gave. Losses at the gene ends were 0 bases for V and 8 bases for J; bases not matched to a gene: 8. The CDR3 is 15 residues long. In germline, CDR1 is SGHTA, CDR2 FQGNSA. The method was immunoSEQ multiplex PCR; TCRdb's version includes in-frame clones alone and lacks a portion of them. The sample carries 400,000 to 500,000 clones, nearly 90% recorded once. The rearrangement joins TRBV7-2 to TRBJ1-2; 8 nucleotides agree with TRBD1. Sequenced: PBMCs or T cells enriched from blood (not recorded which). The source is a woman younger than 30 who had been exposed to COVID-19. The CDR3 sequence: CASSLAQGAGMGYTF. The CDR3 region has the DNA TGTGCCAGCAGCTTAGCGCAGGGGGCGGGGATGGGCTACACCTTC.